This T cell receptor (beta chain) was sequenced during a study of T cell responses to AZD1222 COVID-19 vaccine (dated by TCRdb to the early 2020s). Background for the entire study: TCR sequencing covered roughly 230 trial participants: 200 to 220 given two doses of AZD1222 and around 25 given two doses of MenACWY control vaccine. Enrollment into the trials was organized by age into subgroups of 18-55, 56-69 and 70-plus years, and those subgroups contained approximately 160, 26 and 62 TCR-sequenced participants, respectively.

As regards this clone: Its antigen has not been determined. No per-base quality is available; no much larger clone lies one base away.

The CDR3 regions of human TCRbeta chains were subjected to immunosequencing. In the original analysis: Repertoire TCRs were checked for matches against a reference library of SARS-CoV-2-specific TCRs that had been generated using the MIRA antigen-specificity platform. Breadth meant the fraction of unique TCRs that were SARS-CoV-2-associated, whereas depth meant the fraction of total T cells that were SARS-CoV-2-associated. Using the MIRA data, each spike-specific TCR was mapped to the spike region that the TCR reacts to and placed in a CD4 or CD8 class. Log10-transformed breadth and depth values were compared by one-way ANOVA with Sidak's multiple comparisons tests. Sourced from immuneACCESS, this table was stored by TCRdb with only in-frame sequences that have V and J called. A share of the clones is absent; for the studies checked, an unresolved V gene accounts for under half, and the remainder has no known explanation. The V and J calls and the clone size are those of that table, but D and trimming were determined from the DNA. The sample includes roughly 92,000 clones, with roughly nine tenths observed a single time. The top ten constitute 5% of the sample.

The time point label here, explained by the study, means: about 28 days (+/-7) after the second vaccine dose. AZD1222 recipients with second doses at about 4 weeks or about 12 weeks were pooled, because spike-specific TCR depth and breadth did not differ between schedules. Vaccinee samples were obtained from the UK trials COV001 and COV002, which included a single-blind randomized controlled phase 2/3 trial of AZD1222 (ChAdOx1 nCoV-19) in healthy adults. For TCRbeta chain sequencing, PBMC samples from trial participants were taken at day 0 and at day 28 after the second dose. Overall study outcomes, separate from this receptor: Reportedly, almost half of the unique spike-specific TCRs recognized epitopes lying outside the regions that are mutated in the B.1.351 and B.1.1.7 variants. Participants were mostly white British, with more females than males. The authors suggested clonal diversity may have been underestimated. Conclusions about previously exposed vaccinees are limited, since just six AZD1222 recipients were seropositive for SARS-CoV-2 at baseline. Because no day 14 peak-response samples were available, the repertoires could be characterized only after the peak T cell response. The 56-69-year group was small, and its depth increase did not reach significance, likely because of low power. A significant rise in spike-specific TCR breadth and depth was observed after two AZD1222 doses relative to day 0 and relative to MenACWY recipients. The vaccine-associated CD4 TCRs covered the entire spike protein, and the dominant responses fell in regions 160-218 and 743-854.

From a lookup of the germline V gene, CDR1 and CDR2 are SGHRS and YFSETQ. Taken from cysteine to phenylalanine, the CDR3 has 15 residues. This entry keeps only the CDR3 DNA: 45 bases, framed from base 1. At the junction V is shortened by 4 bases and J by 3 bases, with 13 bases in between. The material sequenced was peripheral blood, taken 28 days after the second AZD1222 dose. The rearranged segments are TRBV5-1 and TRBJ1-4, and TRBD1 may be the D gene, going by 6 matching bases. The source of this sequence is an adult who received the AZD1222 COVID-19 vaccine. The encoded CDR3 is CASSISRGSNEKLFF. In nucleotides, the sequence is TGCGCCAGCAGCATAAGCAGGGGATCTAATGAAAAACTGTTTTTT. The full variable domain, completed from the reference TRBV5-1 and TRBJ1-4 proteins outside the CDR3, reads KAGVTQTPRYLIKTRGQQVTLSCSPISGHRSVSWYQQTPGQGLQFLFEYFSETQRNKGNFPGRFSGRQFSNSRSEMNVSTLELGDSALYLCASSISRGSNEKLFFGSGTQLSVL.